This T cell receptor beta chain was identified during a study of T cells in tumors after PD-1 blockade. Assay: immunoSEQ multiplex PCR; the TCRdb copy retains only in-frame clones and omits some. The data contain about 20,000 clones, approximately 84% of them singletons. The input for sequencing was PBMCs, taken after anti-PD-1 therapy. The TCR sequence derives from a human donor with advanced basal cell or squamous cell carcinoma (not recorded which).

The CDR3 region is CASSSPFDRTRSGDSLEQYF. In DNA, the CDR3 is TGTGCCAGCAGTTCACCCTTTGACCGAACTAGAAGTGGCGACTCCCTCGAGCAGTACTTC. This rearrangement joins TRBV28 to TRBJ2-7, with D maybe TRBD2 (5 bases). Germline V gene sequence: CDR1 MDHEN, CDR2 SYDVKM. CDR3 size: 20 residues. V was clipped by 4 bases and J by 6 bases, with 34 bases between them. The variable domain in full, with the rest retrieved from reference TRBV28 and TRBJ2-7, is DVKVTQSSRYLVKRTGEKVFLECVQDMDHENMFWYRQDPGLGLRLIYFSYDVKMKEKGDIPEGYSVSREKKERFSLILESASTNQTSMYLCASSSPFDRTRSGDSLEQYFGPGTRLTVT.